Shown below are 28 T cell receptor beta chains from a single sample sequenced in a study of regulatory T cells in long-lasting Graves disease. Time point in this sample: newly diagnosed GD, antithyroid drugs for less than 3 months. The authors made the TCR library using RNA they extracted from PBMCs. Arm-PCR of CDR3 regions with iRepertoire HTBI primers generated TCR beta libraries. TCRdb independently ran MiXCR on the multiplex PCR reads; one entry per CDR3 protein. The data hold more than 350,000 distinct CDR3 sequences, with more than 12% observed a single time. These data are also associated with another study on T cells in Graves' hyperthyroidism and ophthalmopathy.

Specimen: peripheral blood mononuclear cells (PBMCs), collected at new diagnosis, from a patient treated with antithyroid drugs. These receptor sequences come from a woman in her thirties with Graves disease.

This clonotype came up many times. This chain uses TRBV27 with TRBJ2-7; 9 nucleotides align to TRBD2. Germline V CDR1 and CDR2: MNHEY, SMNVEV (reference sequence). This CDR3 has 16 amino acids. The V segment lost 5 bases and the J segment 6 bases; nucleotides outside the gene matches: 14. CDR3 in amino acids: CASSPGRAGGSGEQYF. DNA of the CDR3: TGTGCCAGCAGTCCTGGTCGAGCGGGAGGATCGGGCGAGCAGTACTTC.

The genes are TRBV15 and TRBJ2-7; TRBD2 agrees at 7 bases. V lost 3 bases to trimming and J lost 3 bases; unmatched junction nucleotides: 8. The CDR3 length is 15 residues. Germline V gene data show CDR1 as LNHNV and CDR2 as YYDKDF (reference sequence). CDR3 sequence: CATSRRERYDYEQYF. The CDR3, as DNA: TGTGCCACCAGCAGGCGGGAGAGATACGACTACGAGCAGTACTTC.

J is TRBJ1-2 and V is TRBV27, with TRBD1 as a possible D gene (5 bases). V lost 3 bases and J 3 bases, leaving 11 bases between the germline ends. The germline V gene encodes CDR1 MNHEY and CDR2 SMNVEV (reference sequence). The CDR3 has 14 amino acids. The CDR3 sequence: CASSLSRGDYGYTF. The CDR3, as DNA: TGTGCCAGCAGTTTGTCCCGGGGCGACTATGGCTACACCTTC.

Written as DNA, the CDR3 is TGCAGCGTTGACTTCAGGGGACAGGGGATACATGGCTACACCTTC. It yields the protein CSVDFRGQGIHGYTF. The V gene is TRBV29-1, the J gene TRBJ1-2; the match to TRBD1 covers 10 bases. Germline CDR1 reads SQVTM; CDR2 reads ANQGSEA. V shed 3 bases, J shed 6 bases, and the junction held 10 bases outside the gene matches. This CDR3 contains 15 residues.

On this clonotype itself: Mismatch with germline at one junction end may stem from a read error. CDR3 nucleotides: TGCGCCAGCAGCCAAGATGCGGGACCAGCTAACTATGGCTACACCTTC. Amino acid sequence: CASSQDAGPANYGYTF. V and J are TRBV11-2 and TRBJ1-2; D perhaps matches TRBD1 (5 bases). The CDR3 is made up of 16 amino acids. Germline V gene sequence: CDR1 SGHAT, CDR2 FQNNGV.

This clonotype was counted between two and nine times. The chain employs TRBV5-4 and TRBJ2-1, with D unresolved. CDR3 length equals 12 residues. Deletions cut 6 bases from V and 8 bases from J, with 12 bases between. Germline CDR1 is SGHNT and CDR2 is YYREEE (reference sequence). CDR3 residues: CASNKARDEQFF. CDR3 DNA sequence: TGTGCCAGCAACAAGGCCCGGGATGAGCAGTTCTTC. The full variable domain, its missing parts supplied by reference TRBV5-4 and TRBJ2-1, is ETGVTQSPTHLIKTRGQQVTLRCSSQSGHNTVSWYQQALGQGPQFIFQYYREEENGRGNFPPRFSGLQFPNYSSELNVNALELDDSALYLCASNKARDEQFFGPGTRLTVL.

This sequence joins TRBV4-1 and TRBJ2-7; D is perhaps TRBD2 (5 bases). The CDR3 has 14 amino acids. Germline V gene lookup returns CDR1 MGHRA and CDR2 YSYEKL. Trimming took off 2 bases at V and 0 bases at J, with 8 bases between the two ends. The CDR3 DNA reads TGCGCCAGCAGCCAACGGGAAGTCTCCTACGAGCAGTACTTC. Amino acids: CASSQREVSYEQYF.

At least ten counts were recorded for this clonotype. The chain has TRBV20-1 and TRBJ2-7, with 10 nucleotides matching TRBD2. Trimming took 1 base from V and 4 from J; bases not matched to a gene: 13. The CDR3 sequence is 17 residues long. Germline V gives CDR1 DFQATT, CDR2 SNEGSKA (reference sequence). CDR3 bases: TGCAGTGCTAGAGCCCTAGGGAGGAGCGGGAGGGTATACGAGCAGTACTTC. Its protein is CSARALGRSGRVYEQYF.

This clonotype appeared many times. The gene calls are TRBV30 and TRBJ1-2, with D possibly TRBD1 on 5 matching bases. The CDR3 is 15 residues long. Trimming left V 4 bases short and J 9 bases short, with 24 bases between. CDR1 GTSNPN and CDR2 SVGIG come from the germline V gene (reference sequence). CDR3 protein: CAWTQGSSGTVSYTF. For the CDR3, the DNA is TGTGCCTGGACCCAAGGTTCATCTGGGACGGTGAGCTACACCTTC.

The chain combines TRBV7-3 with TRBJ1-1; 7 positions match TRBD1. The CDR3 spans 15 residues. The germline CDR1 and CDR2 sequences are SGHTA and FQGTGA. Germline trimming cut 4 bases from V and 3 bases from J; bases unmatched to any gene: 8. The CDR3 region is CASSSTGNKDTEAFF. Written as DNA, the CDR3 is TGTGCCAGCAGCTCGACAGGGAATAAGGACACTGAAGCTTTCTTT.

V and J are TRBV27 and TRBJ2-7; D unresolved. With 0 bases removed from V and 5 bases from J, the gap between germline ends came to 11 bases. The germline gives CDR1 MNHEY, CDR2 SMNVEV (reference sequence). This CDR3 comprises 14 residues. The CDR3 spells CASSLSLDLNEQYF. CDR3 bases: TGTGCCAGCAGTTTATCCCTAGATTTGAACGAGCAGTACTTC.

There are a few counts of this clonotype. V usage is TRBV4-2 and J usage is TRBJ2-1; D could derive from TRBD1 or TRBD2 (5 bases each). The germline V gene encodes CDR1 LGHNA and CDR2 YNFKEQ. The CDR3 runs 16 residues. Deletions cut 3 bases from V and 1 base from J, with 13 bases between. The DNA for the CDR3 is TGTGCCAGCAGCCAGGATGGGGGATCATCCTACAATGAGCAGTTCTTC. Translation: CASSQDGGSSYNEQFF.

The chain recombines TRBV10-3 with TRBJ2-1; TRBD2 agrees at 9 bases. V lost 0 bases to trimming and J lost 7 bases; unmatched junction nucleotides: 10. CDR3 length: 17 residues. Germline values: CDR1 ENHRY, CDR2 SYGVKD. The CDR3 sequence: CAISESERSGSRNEQFF. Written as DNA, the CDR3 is TGTGCCATCAGTGAGTCCGAACGTAGCGGGAGTAGGAATGAGCAGTTCTTC.

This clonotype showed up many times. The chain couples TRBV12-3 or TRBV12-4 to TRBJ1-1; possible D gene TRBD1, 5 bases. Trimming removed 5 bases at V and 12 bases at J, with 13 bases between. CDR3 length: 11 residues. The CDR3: CASSTGTETFF. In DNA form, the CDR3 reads TGTGCCAGCAGTACCGGGACGGAAACTTTCTTT.

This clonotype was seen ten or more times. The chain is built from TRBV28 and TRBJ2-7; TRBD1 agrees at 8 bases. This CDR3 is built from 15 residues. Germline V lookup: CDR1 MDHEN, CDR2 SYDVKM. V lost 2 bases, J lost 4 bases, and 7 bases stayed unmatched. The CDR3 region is CASSLAGTGSYEQYF. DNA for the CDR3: TGTGCCAGCAGTTTAGCAGGGACAGGATCTTACGAGCAGTACTTC.

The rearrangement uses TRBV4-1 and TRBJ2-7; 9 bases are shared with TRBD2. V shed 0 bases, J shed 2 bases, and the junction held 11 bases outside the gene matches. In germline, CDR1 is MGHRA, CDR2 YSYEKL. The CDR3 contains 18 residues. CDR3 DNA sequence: TGCGCCAGCAGCCAAGAGGGAGGTAGCGGGAGTTATCCCTACGAGCAGTACTTC. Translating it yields CASSQEGGSGSYPYEQYF.

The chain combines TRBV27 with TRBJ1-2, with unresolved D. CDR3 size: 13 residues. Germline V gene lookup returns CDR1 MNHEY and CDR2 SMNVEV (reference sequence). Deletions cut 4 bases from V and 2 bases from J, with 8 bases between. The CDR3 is CASSYNTNYGYTF. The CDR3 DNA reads TGTGCCAGCAGTTATAATACCAACTATGGCTACACCTTC.

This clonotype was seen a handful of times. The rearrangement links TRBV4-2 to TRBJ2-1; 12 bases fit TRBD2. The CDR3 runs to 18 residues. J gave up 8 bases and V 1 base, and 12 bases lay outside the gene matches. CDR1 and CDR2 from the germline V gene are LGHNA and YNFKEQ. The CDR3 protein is CASSQGSSGRASSDEQFF. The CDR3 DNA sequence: TGTGCCAGCAGCCAAGGATCTAGCGGGAGGGCCAGTTCGGATGAGCAGTTCTTC.

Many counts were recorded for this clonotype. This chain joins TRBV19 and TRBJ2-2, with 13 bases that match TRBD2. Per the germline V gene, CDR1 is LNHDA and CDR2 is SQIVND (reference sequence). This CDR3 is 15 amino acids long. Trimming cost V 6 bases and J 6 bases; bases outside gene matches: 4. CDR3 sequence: CASRRTSGSSGELFF. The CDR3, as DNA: TGTGCCAGTAGAAGGACTAGCGGGAGCTCCGGGGAGCTGTTTTTT.

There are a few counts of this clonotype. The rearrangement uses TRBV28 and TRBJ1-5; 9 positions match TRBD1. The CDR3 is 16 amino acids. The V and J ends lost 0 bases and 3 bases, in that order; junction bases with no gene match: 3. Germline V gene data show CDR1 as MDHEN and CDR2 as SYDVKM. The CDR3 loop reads CASSLWGQGHNQPQHF. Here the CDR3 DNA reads TGTGCCAGCAGTTTATGGGGACAGGGACACAATCAGCCCCAGCATTTT.

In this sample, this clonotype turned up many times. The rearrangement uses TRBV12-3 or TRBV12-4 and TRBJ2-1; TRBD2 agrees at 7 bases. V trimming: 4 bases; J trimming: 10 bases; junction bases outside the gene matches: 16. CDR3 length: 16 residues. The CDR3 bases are TGTGCCAGCAGTTCCCTACTTTCGTCGGGGAGGGCAGAGCAGTTCTTC. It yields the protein CASSSLLSSGRAEQFF.

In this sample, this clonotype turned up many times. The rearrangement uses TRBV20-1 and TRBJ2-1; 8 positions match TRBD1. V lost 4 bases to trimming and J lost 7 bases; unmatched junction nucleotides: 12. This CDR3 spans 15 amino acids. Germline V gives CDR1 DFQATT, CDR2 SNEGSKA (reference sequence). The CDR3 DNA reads TGCAGTGCTATCAAGACAGGGGCCTTATCAAATGAGCAGTTCTTC. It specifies CSAIKTGALSNEQFF.

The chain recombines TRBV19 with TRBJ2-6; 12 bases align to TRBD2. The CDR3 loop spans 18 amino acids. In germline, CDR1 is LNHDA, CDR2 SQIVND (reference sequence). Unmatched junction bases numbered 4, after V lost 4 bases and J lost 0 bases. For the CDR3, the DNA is TGTGCCAGTAGTAGACTAGCGGGAGCCTCCTCTGGGGCCAACGTCCTGACTTTC. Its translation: CASSRLAGASSGANVLTF.

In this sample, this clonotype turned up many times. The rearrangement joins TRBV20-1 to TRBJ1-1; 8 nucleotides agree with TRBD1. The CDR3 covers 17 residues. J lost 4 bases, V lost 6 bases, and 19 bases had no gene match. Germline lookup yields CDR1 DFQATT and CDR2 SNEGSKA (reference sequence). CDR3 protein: CSADYSGGYYSGTEAFF. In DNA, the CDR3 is TGCAGTGCAGATTATTCAGGGGGCTACTACTCCGGCACTGAAGCTTTCTTT.

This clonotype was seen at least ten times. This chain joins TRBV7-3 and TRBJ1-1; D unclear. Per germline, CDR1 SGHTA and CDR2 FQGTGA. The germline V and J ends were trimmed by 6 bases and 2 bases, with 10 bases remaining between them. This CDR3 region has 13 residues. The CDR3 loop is CASRADGNTEAFF. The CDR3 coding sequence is TGTGCCAGCAGAGCGGACGGCAACACTGAAGCTTTCTTT.

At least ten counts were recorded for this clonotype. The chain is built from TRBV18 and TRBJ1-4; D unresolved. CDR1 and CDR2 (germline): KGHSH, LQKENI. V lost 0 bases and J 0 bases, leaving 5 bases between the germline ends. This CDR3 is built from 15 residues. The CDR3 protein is CASSPPVTTNEKLFF. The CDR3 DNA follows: TGTGCCAGCTCACCACCTGTCACAACTAATGAAAAACTGTTTTTT.

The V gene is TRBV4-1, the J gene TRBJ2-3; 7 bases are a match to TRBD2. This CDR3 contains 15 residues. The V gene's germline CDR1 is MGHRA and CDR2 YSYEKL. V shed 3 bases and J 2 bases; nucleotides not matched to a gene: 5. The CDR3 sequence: CASSHDGRNTDTQYF. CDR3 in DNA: TGCGCCAGCAGCCACGACGGGAGGAACACAGATACGCAGTATTTT.

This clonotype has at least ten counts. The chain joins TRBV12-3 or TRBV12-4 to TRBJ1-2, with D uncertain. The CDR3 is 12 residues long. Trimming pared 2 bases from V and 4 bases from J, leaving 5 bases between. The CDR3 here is CASSLSVYGYTF. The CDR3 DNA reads TGTGCCAGCAGTTTAAGTGTCTATGGCTACACCTTC.